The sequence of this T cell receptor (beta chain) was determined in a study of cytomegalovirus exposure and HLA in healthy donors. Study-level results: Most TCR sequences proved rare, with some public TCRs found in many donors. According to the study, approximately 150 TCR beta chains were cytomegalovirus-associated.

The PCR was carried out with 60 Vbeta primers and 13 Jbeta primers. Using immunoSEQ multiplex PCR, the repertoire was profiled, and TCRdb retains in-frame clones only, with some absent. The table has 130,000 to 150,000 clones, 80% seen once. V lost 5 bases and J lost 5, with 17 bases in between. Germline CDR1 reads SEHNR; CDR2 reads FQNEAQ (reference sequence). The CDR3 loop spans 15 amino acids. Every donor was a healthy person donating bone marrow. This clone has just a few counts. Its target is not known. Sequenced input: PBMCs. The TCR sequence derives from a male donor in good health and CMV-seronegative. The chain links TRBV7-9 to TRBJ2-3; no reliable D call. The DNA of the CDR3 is TGTGCCAGCAGCGAAACCCTCGCGTCTTTAGATACGCAGTATTTT. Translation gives CASSETLASLDTQYF.